This T cell receptor (beta chain) was retrieved from a study of cytomegalovirus exposure and HLA in healthy donors. The data were produced by immunoSEQ multiplex PCR, yet TCRdb's version contains in-frame clones alone and is incomplete. This table has some 140,000 clones, 70% to 90% appearing once. V lost 6 bases and J lost 8; bases outside the gene matches: 5. Germline V gene sequence: CDR1 MNHNS, CDR2 SASEGT. The CDR3 is 13 residues long. The TCR comes from a man aged 18 to 35 in good health and CMV-seropositive. The sequenced sample was PBMCs. The rearrangement joins TRBV6-1 to TRBJ1-5, with TRBD1 identical over 9 bases. The CDR3 nucleotides are TGTGCCAGCAGAAGGACAGGGGTTGAGCCCCAGCATTTT. It translates to CASRRTGVEPQHF.